This T cell receptor beta chain was identified in a study of T cells after yellow fever vaccination. Across the whole study: Preparation used SMART-Seq v4 Ultra Low Input for the low-cell-number fractions.

Study conclusions and caveats: Abundant clonotypes from the bulk population could have been carried over as contaminants into FACS-sorted repertoires. Boosting was followed by the reappearance of most primary-vaccination clones (about 96% CD4, about 90% CD8).

This clonotype was detected ten times or more. Antigen specificity is unknown. Germline V gene lookup returns CDR1 DFQATT and CDR2 SNEGSKA (reference sequence). V was trimmed by 0 bases and J by 7 bases, leaving 7 bases between them. The CDR3 sequence is 12 residues long. TCRdb analysed the 5' RACE reads with MiXCR anew, one entry per CDR3 protein. The sample lists around 100,000 distinct CDR3 sequences; approximately 8.4% were seen once. Sequencing used CD8+ T cells sorted from PBMCs, obtained 45 days after the yellow fever booster vaccination. The TCR was taken from a man between 25 and 39 years old who received the YFV17D yellow fever vaccine. This chain links TRBV20-1 with TRBJ2-1; D gene unclear. This chain's CDR3 is CSARDRTNEQFF. CDR3 nucleotide sequence: TGCAGTGCTAGAGATAGGACGAATGAGCAGTTCTTC.